This T cell receptor (beta chain) was captured by sequencing in a study of cytomegalovirus exposure and HLA in healthy donors. PCR employed 60 Vbeta and 13 Jbeta primers. Profiled with immunoSEQ multiplex PCR; TCRdb holds only in-frame clones, not every one. The sample carries approximately 120,000 clones, about 70% recorded once. The V and J ends lost 5 bases and 1 base respectively, with 12 bases between them. The CDR3 is made up of 14 amino acids. Germline CDR1 SGHRS, CDR2 YFSETQ. Material: PBMCs. V gene TRBV5-1 combines with J gene TRBJ1-1; D uncertain. The source of this sequence is a woman aged 35 to 49 in good health and CMV-seropositive. CDR3 nucleotides: TGCGCCAGCAGATCGGTCAGGCGGAACACTGAAGCTTTCTTT. This sequence encodes CASRSVRRNTEAFF.